A single sample gave rise to the 24 T cell receptor beta chains below, sequenced in a study of T cell changes during pregnancy in multiple sclerosis. Sequencing was performed with immunoSEQ multiplex PCR; in TCRdb, only in-frame clones are kept and a portion is missing. This table holds under 100,000 clones, about 95% found once. The material sequenced was peripheral blood, taken in the second trimester of pregnancy. These receptors were obtained from a female donor with multiple sclerosis, enrolled in a pregnancy study.

The gene calls are TRBV6-5 and TRBJ1-2, with 8 nucleotides matching TRBD1. The CDR3 runs to 12 residues. The germline V gene encodes CDR1 MNHEY and CDR2 SVGAGI. Germline trimming cut 10 bases from V and 4 bases from J; bases unmatched to any gene: 5. The CDR3 region is CATAGTGYGYTF. CDR3 in DNA: TGTGCCACTGCCGGGACAGGCTATGGCTACACCTTC.

V and J are TRBV6-1 and TRBJ2-6; a weak D match, TRBD1 (5 bases). Germline loops: CDR1 MNHNS, CDR2 SASEGT. Trimming pared 3 bases from V and 3 bases from J, leaving 9 bases between. The CDR3 runs to 15 residues. The DNA of the CDR3 is TGTGCCAGCAGTGATGGGGCGCTTGGGGCCAACGTCCTGACTTTC. Amino acids: CASSDGALGANVLTF.

The chain employs TRBV10-2 and TRBJ2-4, with TRBD1 identical over 10 bases. V dropped 6 bases and J dropped 0; count of bases not matched to a gene: 5. The CDR3 totals 16 residues. Germline values: CDR1 WSHSY, CDR2 SAAADI. CDR3 amino acids: CASRGTGAAAKNIQYF. The CDR3 nucleotides read TGCGCCAGCAGGGGGACAGGGGCCGCAGCCAAAAACATTCAGTACTTC.

The CDR3 DNA reads as TGTGCCGTGGAGGGAGGAAATCAGCCCCAGCATTTT. Protein: CAVEGGNQPQHF. This rearrangement joins TRBV6-1 to TRBJ1-5; D not resolved. The V and J ends lost 11 bases and 4 bases respectively, with 12 bases between them. Germline loops: CDR1 MNHNS, CDR2 SASEGT. The CDR3 is made up of 12 amino acids.

This chain links TRBV10-3 with TRBJ2-1, with 13 bases lining up with TRBD2. The CDR3 contains 14 residues. In germline, CDR1 is ENHRY, CDR2 SYGVKD. V shed 6 bases and J 5 bases; nucleotides not matched to a gene: 1. The CDR3 reads CAIRGTSGDNEQFF. For the CDR3, the DNA is TGTGCCATCAGAGGGACTAGCGGGGACAATGAGCAGTTCTTC.

This chain uses TRBV10-1 with TRBJ2-5, with 11 bases identical to TRBD2. V lost 6 bases to trimming and J lost 0 bases; unmatched junction nucleotides: 6. CDR1 is WNHNN, CDR2 SYGVQD, per germline (reference sequence). This CDR3 region has 16 residues. The CDR3 spells CASSGGTSGDQETQYF. CDR3 coding DNA: TGCGCCAGCAGCGGGGGGACTAGCGGCGACCAAGAGACCCAGTACTTC.

This sequence joins TRBV7-7 and TRBJ1-1, with 9 bases fitting TRBD1. The V gene's germline CDR1 is SSHAT and CDR2 FNYEAQ (reference sequence). This CDR3 region has 13 residues. V shed 5 bases, J shed 5 bases, and the junction held 3 bases outside the gene matches. Here the CDR3 reads CASSLDRGTEAFF. CDR3 nucleotide sequence: TGTGCCAGCAGCCTGGACAGGGGAACTGAAGCTTTCTTT.

The CDR3 DNA sequence: TGTGCCAGCAGCCCTTCGCCTACAGGGGAAAACACCATATATTTT. As protein: CASSPSPTGENTIYF. The chain carries TRBV7-2 and TRBJ1-3, with 7 bases aligning to TRBD1. The CDR3 is made up of 15 amino acids. The germline V gene has CDR1 SGHTA and CDR2 FQGNSA. Trimming at V came to 5 bases and at J to 6 bases, leaving 10 bases not matched to a gene. The whole variable domain, filled in from reference TRBV7-2 and TRBJ1-3, reads GAGVSQSPSNKVTEKGKDVELRCDPISGHTALYWYRQSLGQGLEFLIYFQGNSAPDKSGLPSDRFSAERTGGSVSTLTIQRTQQEDSAVYLCASSPSPTGENTIYFGEGSWLTVV.

In its sample, this clone was seen a few times. This chain uses TRBV5-4 with TRBJ2-2; 12 bases agree with TRBD2. V lost 3 bases to trimming and J lost 5 bases; unmatched junction nucleotides: 11. The CDR3 totals 18 residues. Germline CDR1 is SGHNT and CDR2 is YYREEE (reference sequence). CDR3 DNA sequence: TGTGCCAGCAGCTCCCCCGGGACTAGCGGGTGGGGTACCGGGGAGCTGTTTTTT. It codes for CASSSPGTSGWGTGELFF.

J is TRBJ2-2 and V is TRBV5-4, with 8 bases matching TRBD2. Germline lookup yields CDR1 SGHNT and CDR2 YYREEE (reference sequence). The CDR3 runs to 18 residues. Trimming took 4 bases from V and 4 from J; bases not matched to a gene: 15. The CDR3 region is CASSPPLGPGGGTGELFF. The CDR3 DNA reads TGTGCCAGCAGCCCCCCGTTGGGCCCCGGGGGGGGCACCGGGGAGCTGTTTTTT. Looking up the rest from reference TRBV5-4 and TRBJ2-2 gives the full variable domain: ETGVTQSPTHLIKTRGQQVTLRCSSQSGHNTVSWYQQALGQGPQFIFQYYREEENGRGNFPPRFSGLQFPNYSSELNVNALELDDSALYLCASSPPLGPGGGTGELFFGEGSRLTVL.

The genes are TRBV7-8 and TRBJ2-3; 10 bases agree with TRBD2. With V trimmed by 1 base and J by 0 bases, 13 bases remained unmatched. The length of the CDR3 is 20 residues. The germline V gene has CDR1 SGHVS and CDR2 FQNEAQ. CDR3: CASSLGWLAGELGSTDTQYF. The CDR3 DNA follows: TGTGCCAGCAGCTTAGGTTGGCTAGCGGGAGAATTAGGTAGCACAGATACGCAGTATTTT. Filled out from reference TRBV7-8 and TRBJ2-3, the complete variable domain reads GAGVSQSPRYKVAKRGQDVALRCDPISGHVSLFWYQQALGQGPEFLTYFQNEAQLDKSGLPSDRFFAERPEGSVSTLKIQRTQQEDSAVYLCASSLGWLAGELGSTDTQYFGPGTRLTVL.

This CDR3 is CASTYWNTEAFF. CDR3 nucleotide sequence: TGTGCCAGCACCTACTGGAACACTGAAGCTTTCTTT. This rearrangement joins TRBV11-2 to TRBJ1-1, with D uncertain. CDR3 size: 12 residues. The germline CDR1 and CDR2 sequences are SGHAT and FQNNGV. The V end lost 7 bases, the J end lost 1 base, and 7 bases lay between the germline ends. Supplemented by reference TRBV11-2 and TRBJ1-1, the full variable domain reads EAGVAQSPRYKIIEKRQSVAFWCNPISGHATLYWYQQILGQGPKLLIQFQNNGVVDDSQLPKDRFSAERLKGVDSTLKIQPAKLEDSAVYLCASTYWNTEAFFGQGTRLTVV.

This chain connects TRBV5-1 to TRBJ2-7; D perhaps matches TRBD2 (5 bases). There are 12 residues in the CDR3. V gave up 1 base and J gave up 6 bases, with 8 bases separating them. The germline V gene encodes CDR1 SGHRS and CDR2 YFSETQ. CDR3 protein: CASSLPSSEQYF. CDR3 in DNA: TGCGCCAGCAGCTTGCCTAGCTCCGAGCAGTACTTC.

This chain uses TRBV7-6 with TRBJ2-1; D not resolved. Germline lookup yields CDR1 SGHVS and CDR2 FNYEAQ. Trimming pared 3 bases from V and 4 bases from J, leaving 4 bases between. This CDR3 has 12 residues. CDR3 nucleotide sequence: TGTGCCAGCAGCTTCGGGTACAATGAGCAGTTCTTC. Protein product: CASSFGYNEQFF.

This clone was counted once. This chain joins TRBV28 and TRBJ1-1; no firm D call. Trimming pared 5 bases from V and 12 bases from J, leaving 16 bases between. This CDR3 has 12 residues. Germline loops: CDR1 MDHEN, CDR2 SYDVKM. The CDR3 nucleotides read TGTGCCAGCAGTCATACAATAGGAGACCCTTTCTTT. It specifies CASSHTIGDPFF.

The chain carries TRBV7-3 and TRBJ2-3; possible D gene TRBD2, 5 bases. Deletions cut 0 bases from V and 1 base from J, with 5 bases between. Germline V gene data show CDR1 as SGHTA and CDR2 as FQGTGA. The CDR3 spans 14 residues. CDR3 DNA: TGTGCCAGCAGCTTAACGAGGGGCACAGATACGCAGTATTTT. Its protein is CASSLTRGTDTQYF. The full variable domain, completed using reference TRBV7-3 and TRBJ2-3, is GAGVSQTPSNKVTEKGKYVELRCDPISGHTALYWYRQSLGQGPEFLIYFQGTGAADDSGLPNDRFFAVRPEGSVSTLKIQRTERGDSAVYLCASSLTRGTDTQYFGPGTRLTVL.

In this sample, this clone turned up once. V is TRBV7-6 and J is TRBJ1-5; 9 bases are a match to TRBD1. Trimming took 5 bases from V and 2 from J; bases not matched to a gene: 7. The CDR3 totals 16 residues. Germline V CDR1 and CDR2: SGHVS, FNYEAQ. CDR3 DNA sequence: TGTGCCAGCAGCCCTGACAGGGGGGACGGCAATCAGCCCCAGCATTTT. Translating it yields CASSPDRGDGNQPQHF.

This rearrangement joins TRBV27 to TRBJ1-2, with 12 nucleotides matching TRBD1. The CDR3 loop spans 16 amino acids. Germline V CDR1 and CDR2: MNHEY, SMNVEV (reference sequence). The V gene end was trimmed by 3 bases and the J gene end by 8 bases; junction bases not matched to a gene: 10. The CDR3 here is CASSFRTTGTGGGYTF. CDR3 DNA: TGTGCCAGCAGTTTTCGAACCACCGGGACAGGGGGCGGCTACACCTTC.

CDR3 in amino acids: CASRNRDRGYNEQFF. Written as DNA, the CDR3 is TGTGCCAGCAGAAACCGGGACAGGGGCTACAATGAGCAGTTCTTC. The V gene is TRBV5-4, the J gene TRBJ2-1, with 10 bases lining up with TRBD1. CDR3 length: 15 amino acids. Germline V CDR1 and CDR2: SGHNT, YYREEE (reference sequence). Losses at the gene ends were 5 bases for V and 3 bases for J; bases not matched to a gene: 5.

The chain couples TRBV5-1 to TRBJ2-1; unclear D gene. This CDR3 region has 15 residues. Germline-derived CDR1 and CDR2 are SGHRS and YFSETQ. V lost 0 bases and J 0 bases, leaving 7 bases between the germline ends. CDR3: CASSLDSSSYNEQFF. The CDR3 nucleotides are TGCGCCAGCAGCTTGGACTCGAGCTCCTACAATGAGCAGTTCTTC.

V and J are TRBV5-1 and TRBJ2-7; 15 bases agree with TRBD2. V lost 3 bases, J lost 5 bases, and 6 bases stayed unmatched. CDR3 length: 16 residues. Germline V gene lookup returns CDR1 SGHRS and CDR2 YFSETQ. The CDR3 loop reads CASSWGLAGGLNEQYF. CDR3 in DNA: TGCGCCAGCAGCTGGGGACTAGCGGGAGGTCTTAACGAGCAGTACTTC.

CDR3 bases: TGTGCCAGCAGTGAAGTCCCAGCGGGAGTCGGCTACGAGCAGTACTTC. This codes for CASSEVPAGVGYEQYF. The rearrangement uses TRBV2 and TRBJ2-7; TRBD2 matches at 8 bases. CDR1 and CDR2 (germline): SNHLY, FYNNEI. J gave up 3 bases and V 1 base, and 8 bases lay outside the gene matches. The CDR3 is 16 amino acids.

V and J are TRBV7-9 and TRBJ2-7; 14 bases line up with TRBD2. CDR3 length: 13 amino acids. Trimming at V came to 7 bases and at J to 12 bases, leaving 8 bases not matched to a gene. Looked up from germline, CDR1 is SEHNR and CDR2 is FQNEAQ (reference sequence). The CDR3 DNA follows: TGTGCCAGCATCTCGGGGACTAGCGGGAGTGCGTACTTC. Amino acid sequence: CASISGTSGSAYF.

CDR3 amino acids: CASSFTGSQPQHF. In DNA form, the CDR3 reads TGTGCCAGTAGTTTTACAGGGAGTCAGCCCCAGCATTTT. V usage is TRBV19 and J usage is TRBJ1-5, with D perhaps matching TRBD1 (6 bases). CDR3 length: 13 residues. Germline loops: CDR1 LNHDA, CDR2 SQIVND (reference sequence). V lost 5 bases and J lost 6, with 11 bases in between.